The subject of this entry is one T cell receptor (beta chain). Its antigen is as yet unknown. The CDR3 has 16 amino acids. Trimming took off 7 bases at V and 5 bases at J, with 23 bases between the two ends. Treatment defined: approximately nine-day PBMC culture with coronavirus spike peptide pools or control peptides (ViraFEST assay). Sequenced with the Oncomine TCR Beta short-read assay was DNA taken from cultured CD4+ T cells. TCRdb re-derived calls from the PCR reads in MiXCR, one entry per CDR3 protein. The sample has roughly 14,000 distinct CDR3 sequences, 55% to 75% seen once. This entry belongs to a study of vaccination and CD4 T cells after COVID-19.

The sequencing input was CD4+ T cells from blood, cultured in vitro. This sequence originates from a human donor who had recovered from COVID-19. This sequence joins TRBV12-3 or TRBV12-4 and TRBJ1-2; D perhaps matches TRBD1 (5 bases). CDR3 in amino acids: CASTEMARVGAYGYTF. CDR3 DNA: TGTGCCAGCACCGAGATGGCCAGGGTCGGGGCGTATGGCTACACCTTC.